This TCR beta chain derives from a study of blood T cell repertoires in COVID-19. Study-level information: Researchers got acute and convalescent COVID-19 samples from the United States, Italy and Spain.

TCRdb's copy holds only in-frame clones and misses some; the assay was immunoSEQ multiplex PCR. The sample yields about 160,000 clones, around 90% seen once. J lost 2 bases, V lost 5 bases, and 16 bases had no gene match. The CDR3 has 19 residues. Germline-derived CDR1 and CDR2 are SGHTA and FQGTGA. The source of this sequence is a man aged 60-69 years with acute or convalescent COVID-19. The chain employs TRBV7-3 and TRBJ2-3, with TRBD2 identical over 10 bases. The sequenced material came from peripheral blood. CDR3 region: CASSPKGGLAGVTTDTQYF. The CDR3 nucleotides are TGTGCCAGCAGCCCCAAGGGGGGGCTAGCGGGGGTTACCACAGATACGCAGTATTTT.